This TCR beta chain was captured by sequencing in a study of cytomegalovirus exposure and HLA in healthy donors. Notes on the study in general: Segments of the TCR beta V type were, in most cases, productive about 90% or about 30% of the time in an earlier analysis.

Comment on this clone: As yet, its antigen is unknown.

Germline-derived CDR1 and CDR2 are MNHNS and SASEGT. V shed 4 bases and J shed 10 bases, with 11 bases lying between them. The CDR3 totals 12 residues. Vbeta (60) and Jbeta (13) primers were used in the PCR. Here immunoSEQ multiplex PCR was the method, and the copy in TCRdb shows in-frame clones only, minus some. This sample has some 150,000 clones, with roughly 9.6% found just once. This sequence joins TRBV6-1 and TRBJ2-1; the D gene is possibly TRBD1 (6 bases). The sequence was obtained from a woman aged 40 to 55 in good health and CMV-seropositive. Material: PBMCs. CDR3 in DNA: TGTGCCAGCAGTGTATGGACAGCGGAGCAGTTCTTC. Its translation: CASSVWTAEQFF.